These 8 T cell receptor beta chains were all obtained from the same sample, sequenced in a study of T cells in Graves' hyperthyroidism and ophthalmopathy. RNA transcripts gave rise to amplified TCR beta CDR3 regions. Researchers ran a first-round RT-PCR on the TCR CDR3 using the HTBI primer set. In TCRdb, the multiplex PCR reads were re-called with MiXCR into one record per CDR3 protein. The data contain a few hundred thousand distinct CDR3 sequences, roughly 14% of them seen just once; the ten biggest clones take up under 8%. Sequenced: blood. These receptors originate from a woman younger than 45 with Graves' hyperthyroidism.

This clonotype showed up just a few times. The gene calls are TRBV20-1 and TRBJ2-1; 12 bases map to TRBD2. The germline V gene has CDR1 DFQATT and CDR2 SNEGSKA (reference sequence). The CDR3 is made up of 15 amino acids. V shed 3 bases, J shed 5 bases, and the junction held 5 bases outside the gene matches. As DNA, the CDR3 is TGCAGTGCTAGTGGACTAGCGGGACTCAACAATGAGCAGTTCTTC. It encodes CSASGLAGLNNEQFF.

This sequence joins TRBV10-3 and TRBJ1-1, with 8 bases matching TRBD1. This CDR3 contains 14 residues. The J segment lost 0 bases and the V segment lost 4 bases, leaving 1 base of the junction unmatched. Germline CDR1 reads ENHRY; CDR2 reads SYGVKD. CDR3 sequence (DNA): TGTGCCATCAGTGGGACAGGGATGAACACTGAAGCTTTCTTT. This sequence encodes CAISGTGMNTEAFF.

This chain links TRBV6-1 with TRBJ2-1, with a tentative D call TRBD2 (5 bases). This CDR3 is built from 15 residues. The ends were cut back, 6 bases at V and 5 bases at J, with 17 bases in the middle. Germline loops: CDR1 MNHNS, CDR2 SASEGT. CDR3 protein: CASRNGSTGDNEQFF. The CDR3 region has the DNA TGTGCCAGCAGAAATGGGAGTACCGGGGACAATGAGCAGTTCTTC.

The CDR3 coding sequence is TGTGCCAGTAGTATAACCTCCGGGACCTCGGCTTTCTTT. As protein: CASSITSGTSAFF. The chain recombines TRBV19 with TRBJ1-1, with TRBD1 as a possible D gene (5 bases). CDR1 is LNHDA, CDR2 SQIVND, per germline (reference sequence). V lost 2 bases to trimming and J lost 11 bases, with 15 bases between them. The CDR3 sequence is 13 residues long.

This clonotype was seen a few times. The chain couples TRBV20-1 to TRBJ1-4; D is possibly TRBD1 (6 bases). The CDR3 has 14 residues. V was pared by 5 bases and J by 7 bases, with 17 bases between. Germline CDR1 is DFQATT and CDR2 is SNEGSKA (reference sequence). This CDR3 is CSALGGGLGEKLFF. The CDR3 coding sequence is TGCAGTGCTCTAGGAGGGGGGCTGGGTGAAAAACTGTTTTTT.

This chain links TRBV24-1 with TRBJ2-1; 7 bases are a match to TRBD2. Germline loops: CDR1 KGHDR, CDR2 SFDVKD. The CDR3 length is 20 residues. The ends lost 5 bases at V and 6 bases at J; junction bases unmatched: 24. The CDR3 coding sequence is TGTGCCACCAGTGTATTCCCCTTCGGAGACGGGACTACCCAACCCAATGAGCAGTTCTTC. The encoded protein is CATSVFPFGDGTTQPNEQFF.

This clonotype was observed a few times. J is TRBJ1-5 and V is TRBV12-3 or TRBV12-4; D ambiguous. Trimming shortened V by 3 bases and J by 7 bases, and 16 bases separated the two germline ends. CDR3 size: 15 residues. The DNA of the CDR3 is TGTGCCAGCAGTTTGTGCCTAGCGTGCCGCCAGCCCCAGCATTTT. Amino acid sequence: CASSLCLACRQPQHF.

This clonotype has only one observation. V is TRBV4-2 and J is TRBJ2-7, with a possible D match to TRBD2 (7 bases). Germline lookup yields CDR1 LGHNA and CDR2 YNFKEQ. The length of the CDR3 is 14 residues. V was cut by 5 bases and J by 5 bases, with 16 bases left in between. The CDR3 DNA sequence: TGTGCCAGCAGCGCCCACGGGGGGACAAACGAGCAGTACTTC. Translation: CASSAHGGTNEQYF.